The sequence of this T cell receptor beta chain was determined in a study of T cells in Graves' hyperthyroidism and ophthalmopathy. Regarding the study as a whole: From stable hyperthyroidism, ophthalmopathy was separated by a 13 V-J model.

V gave up 0 bases and J gave up 3 bases; unmatched junction bases: 7. From germline, CDR1 is DFQATT and CDR2 SNEGSKA (reference sequence). CDR3 length: 15 residues. Amplified TCR beta CDR3 regions derived from RNA transcripts. First-round RT-PCR of the TCR CDR3 relied on the HTBI primer set. One entry per CDR3 protein, called by TCRdb with MiXCR from the multiplex PCR reads. The sample records around 420,000 distinct CDR3 sequences, less than 20% being singletons. This clonotype was picked up many times. Its antigen is currently unknown. This TCR was recovered from a woman younger than 35 with Graves' hyperthyroidism. The material sequenced was blood. This chain connects TRBV20-1 to TRBJ2-7, with 8 bases fitting TRBD1. The CDR3 here is CSARDPGQAYYEQYF. The CDR3, as DNA: TGCAGTGCTAGAGATCCGGGACAGGCCTACTACGAGCAGTACTTC.